This entry lists 11 T cell receptor beta chains sequenced from one sample in a study of shared clonotypes between healthy human individuals. Repertoires were generated with immunoSEQ multiplex PCR, while TCRdb's copy carries only in-frame clones and drops some. Of approximately 1.5 million clones detected, 98% appear once; the ten largest clones hold roughly 0.4%. Material for sequencing was naive CD4+ T cells sorted from blood. This sample's subset: CD45RA+ positively selected. Receptor source: a man aged 25-40 years in good health.

This chain joins TRBV7-2 and TRBJ1-5; maybe TRBD1 (6 bases). Germline V gene lookup returns CDR1 SGHTA and CDR2 FQGNSA. Trimming stripped 2 bases from V and 6 bases from J, with 11 bases between. The CDR3 is made up of 14 amino acids. As DNA, the CDR3 is TGTGCCAGCAGCTTATCCAGGGGCGGTCAGCCCCAGCATTTT. Translating gives CASSLSRGGQPQHF.

The V call is TRBV2, the J call TRBJ2-3; D ambiguous. CDR1 and CDR2 from the germline V gene are SNHLY and FYNNEI. The CDR3 runs to 12 residues. Between the trimmed V and J ends, which lost 5 bases and 1 base, there was a span of 4 bases. The CDR3 nucleotides are TGTGCCAGCAGTTGGGGCACAGATACGCAGTATTTT. This sequence encodes CASSWGTDTQYF.

V is TRBV7-6 and J is TRBJ2-2; D is unresolved. This CDR3 is 12 amino acids long. In germline, CDR1 is SGHVS, CDR2 FNYEAQ. Trimming took off 5 bases at V and 6 bases at J, with 7 bases between the two ends. CDR3 coding DNA: TGTGCCAGCAGCGTAGTAGCCGGGGAGCTGTTTTTT. It is translated as CASSVVAGELFF.

The genes are TRBV5-4 and TRBJ2-1, with 8 bases identical to TRBD2. V lost 4 bases, J lost 0 bases, and 15 bases stayed unmatched. CDR3 size: 19 residues. Germline CDR1 is SGHNT and CDR2 is YYREEE (reference sequence). The CDR3 DNA reads as TGTGCCAGCAGCAGATCGAGTGGGCTAGCGGGCAGCTCCTACAATGAGCAGTTCTTC. Its protein product is CASSRSSGLAGSSYNEQFF. Complete variable domain (other parts from reference TRBV5-4 and TRBJ2-1): ETGVTQSPTHLIKTRGQQVTLRCSSQSGHNTVSWYQQALGQGPQFIFQYYREEENGRGNFPPRFSGLQFPNYSSELNVNALELDDSALYLCASSRSSGLAGSSYNEQFFGPGTRLTVL.

The genes are TRBV5-1 and TRBJ1-4, with no clear D. The CDR3 runs 14 residues. V lost 0 bases and J lost 7, with 10 bases in between. Germline loops: CDR1 SGHRS, CDR2 YFSETQ. CDR3 amino acids: CASSLDGWGEKLFF. The CDR3, as DNA: TGCGCCAGCAGCTTGGACGGTTGGGGTGAAAAACTGTTTTTT.

The CDR3 DNA sequence: TGTGCCAGCTCACCACTGTCTTCTTTCGGGGGAATGGTGAATGAGCAGTTCTTC. Amino acid sequence: CASSPLSSFGGMVNEQFF. This chain joins TRBV18 and TRBJ2-1, with D perhaps TRBD2 (6 bases). V lost 1 base and J lost 7, with 23 bases in between. CDR1 KGHSH and CDR2 LQKENI come from the germline V gene. CDR3 size: 18 residues. The whole variable domain, filled in from reference TRBV18 and TRBJ2-1, reads NAGVMQNPRHLVRRRGQEARLRCSPMKGHSHVYWYRQLPEEGLKFMVYLQKENIIDESGMPKERFSAEFPKEGPSILRIQQVVRGDSAAYFCASSPLSSFGGMVNEQFFGPGTRLTVL.

J is TRBJ2-7 and V is TRBV11-2; weak D call: TRBD2 (5 bases). The V end was cut by 5 bases, the J end by 7 bases, with 9 bases between. Germline CDR1 and CDR2: SGHAT and FQNNGV. The CDR3 has 11 amino acids. Here the CDR3 DNA reads TGTGCCAGCAGCCCCCGACTAGAGCAGTACTTC. This translates into CASSPRLEQYF. Filled out from reference TRBV11-2 and TRBJ2-7, the complete variable domain reads EAGVAQSPRYKIIEKRQSVAFWCNPISGHATLYWYQQILGQGPKLLIQFQNNGVVDDSQLPKDRFSAERLKGVDSTLKIQPAKLEDSAVYLCASSPRLEQYFGPGTRLTVT.

This clone was found once. The chain is built from TRBV6-1 and TRBJ2-3; 7 bases agree with TRBD2. Germline lookup yields CDR1 MNHNS and CDR2 SASEGT. The CDR3 has 15 amino acids. Trimming cost V 8 bases and J 0 bases; bases outside gene matches: 8. CDR3 region: CASRAGDHSTDTQYF. The CDR3 DNA reads TGTGCCAGCCGGGCGGGGGATCATAGCACAGATACGCAGTATTTT.

Remarks on this clone: The sample holds other DNA sequences that translate to the same CDR3. This sequence joins TRBV20-1 and TRBJ2-3, with D unresolved. CDR1 is DFQATT and CDR2 is SNEGSKA in the germline V gene (reference sequence). V lost 3 bases and J lost 6, with 7 bases in between. The CDR3 extends over 11 amino acids. CDR3 DNA: TGCAGTGCTAGTTCCCCCGATACGCAGTATTTT. It is translated as CSASSPDTQYF.

The chain uses TRBV7-2 and TRBJ2-3; TRBD2 is a possible D gene (5 bases). Germline V gene lookup returns CDR1 SGHTA and CDR2 FQGNSA. V dropped 1 base and J dropped 2 bases, with 10 bases sitting between them. The length of the CDR3 is 15 residues. The CDR3 loop reads CASSLGDYHTDTQYF. The DNA for the CDR3 is TGTGCCAGCAGCTTAGGCGACTACCACACAGATACGCAGTATTTT.

The chain carries TRBV7-8 and TRBJ2-1; 9 bases are a match to TRBD2. This CDR3 spans 15 amino acids. Germline CDR1 is SGHVS and CDR2 is FQNEAQ. V shed 5 bases, J shed 3 bases, and the junction held 5 bases outside the gene matches. The CDR3 DNA sequence: TGTGCCAGCAGCACGCGACTAGCGGTCTACAATGAGCAGTTCTTC. It yields the protein CASSTRLAVYNEQFF. Full variable domain (missing parts from reference TRBV7-8 and TRBJ2-1): GAGVSQSPRYKVAKRGQDVALRCDPISGHVSLFWYQQALGQGPEFLTYFQNEAQLDKSGLPSDRFFAERPEGSVSTLKIQRTQQEDSAVYLCASSTRLAVYNEQFFGPGTRLTVL.